The source of this T cell receptor beta chain is a study of technical replicates of blood from several donors. This CDR3 is built from 15 residues. V trimming: 6 bases; J trimming: 2 bases; junction bases outside the gene matches: 5. Germline loops: CDR1 LNHDA, CDR2 SQIVND (reference sequence). In this sample, this clone turned up once. Data came from immunoSEQ multiplex PCR; TCRdb stores just in-frame clones and leaves some out. The profile shows under 100,000 clones, 85% to 95% of them singletons. This chain joins TRBV19 and TRBJ2-3, with 10 bases identical to TRBD2. Sample: T cells isolated from PBMCs. This TCR was sampled from a human donor in good health. The CDR3 DNA reads as TGTGCCAGTAGCTCAGCGGGGGGGGACACAGATACGCAGTATTTT. It translates to CASSSAGGDTDTQYF.